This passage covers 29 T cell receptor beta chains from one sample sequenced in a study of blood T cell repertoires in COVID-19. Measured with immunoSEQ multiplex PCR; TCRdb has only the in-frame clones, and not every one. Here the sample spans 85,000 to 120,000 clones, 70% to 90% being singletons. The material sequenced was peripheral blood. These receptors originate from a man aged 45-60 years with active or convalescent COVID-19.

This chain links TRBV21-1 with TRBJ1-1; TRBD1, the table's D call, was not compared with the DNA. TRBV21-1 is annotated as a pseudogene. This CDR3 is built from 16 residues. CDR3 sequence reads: CASSKEADRGRPEAFF. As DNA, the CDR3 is TGTGCCAGCAGCAAAGAGGCGGACAGGGGTCGTCCTGAAGCTTTCTTT.

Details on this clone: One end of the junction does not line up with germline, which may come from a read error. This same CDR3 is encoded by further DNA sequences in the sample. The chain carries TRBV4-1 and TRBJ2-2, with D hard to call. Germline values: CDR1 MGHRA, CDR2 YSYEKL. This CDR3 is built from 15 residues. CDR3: CASSSQERRSRELFF. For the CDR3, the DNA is TGTGCCAGCAGCTCCCAGGAACGGCGCAGTCGGGAGCTGTTTTTT.

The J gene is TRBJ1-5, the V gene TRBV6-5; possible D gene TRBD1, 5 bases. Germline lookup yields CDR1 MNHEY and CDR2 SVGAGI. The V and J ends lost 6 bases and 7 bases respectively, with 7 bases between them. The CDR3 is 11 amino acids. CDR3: CASSRQQPQHF. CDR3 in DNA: TGTGCCAGCAGCAGACAGCAGCCCCAGCATTTT.

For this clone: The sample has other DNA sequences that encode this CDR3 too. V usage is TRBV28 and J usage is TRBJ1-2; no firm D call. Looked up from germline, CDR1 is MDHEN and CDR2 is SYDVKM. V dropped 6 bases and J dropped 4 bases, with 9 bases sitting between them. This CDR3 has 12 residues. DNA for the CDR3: TGTGCCAGCAGCTGGGCGGGCTATGGCTACACCTTC. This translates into CASSWAGYGYTF.

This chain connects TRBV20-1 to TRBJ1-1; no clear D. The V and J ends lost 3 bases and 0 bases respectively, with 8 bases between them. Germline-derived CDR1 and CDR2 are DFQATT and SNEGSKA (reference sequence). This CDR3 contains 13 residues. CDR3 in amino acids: CSASSVMNTEAFF. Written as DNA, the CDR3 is TGCAGTGCTAGTTCGGTGATGAACACTGAAGCTTTCTTT.

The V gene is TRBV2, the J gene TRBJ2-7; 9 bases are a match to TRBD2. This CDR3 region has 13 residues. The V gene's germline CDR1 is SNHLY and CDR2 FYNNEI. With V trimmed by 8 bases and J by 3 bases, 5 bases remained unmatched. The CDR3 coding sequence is TGTGCCAGCGCAAATAGCGGGGGCTACGAGCAGTACTTC. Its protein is CASANSGGYEQYF. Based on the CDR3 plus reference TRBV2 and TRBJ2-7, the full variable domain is EPEVTQTPSHQVTQMGQEVILRCVPISNHLYFYWYRQILGQKVEFLVSFYNNEISEKSEIFDDQFSVERPDGSNFTLKIRSTKLEDSAMYFCASANSGGYEQYFGPGTRLTVT.

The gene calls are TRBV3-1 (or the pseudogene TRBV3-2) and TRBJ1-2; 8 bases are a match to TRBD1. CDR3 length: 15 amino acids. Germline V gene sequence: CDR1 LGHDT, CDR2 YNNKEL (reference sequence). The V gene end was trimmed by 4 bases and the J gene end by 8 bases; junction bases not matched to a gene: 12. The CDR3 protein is CASSPIGQGARGYTF. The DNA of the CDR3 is TGTGCCAGCAGCCCCATCGGGCAGGGGGCGCGCGGCTACACCTTC.

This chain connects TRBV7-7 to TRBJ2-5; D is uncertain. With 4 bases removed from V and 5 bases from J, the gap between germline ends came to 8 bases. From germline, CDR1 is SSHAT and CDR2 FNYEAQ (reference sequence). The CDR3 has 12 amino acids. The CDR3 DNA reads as TGTGCCAGCAGCTCCGAGGCGGAGACCCAGTACTTC. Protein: CASSSEAETQYF.

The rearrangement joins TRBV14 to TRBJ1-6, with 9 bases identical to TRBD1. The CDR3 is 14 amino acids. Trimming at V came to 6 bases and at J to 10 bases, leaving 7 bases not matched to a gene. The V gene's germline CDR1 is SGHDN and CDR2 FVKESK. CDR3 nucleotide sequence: TGTGCCAGCAGGGAGACAGGGGGACAGTCACCCCTCCACTTT. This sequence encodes CASRETGGQSPLHF.

The CDR3 sequence: CAISEPNRGNEQYV. The CDR3 DNA reads TGTGCCATCAGCGAACCTAACAGGGGGAACGAGCAGTACGTC. The rearrangement uses TRBV10-3 and TRBJ2-7; the match to TRBD1 covers 8 bases. V shed 6 bases, J shed 5 bases, and the junction held 9 bases outside the gene matches. CDR3 length: 14 residues. Germline V gene lookup returns CDR1 ENHRY and CDR2 SYGVKD.

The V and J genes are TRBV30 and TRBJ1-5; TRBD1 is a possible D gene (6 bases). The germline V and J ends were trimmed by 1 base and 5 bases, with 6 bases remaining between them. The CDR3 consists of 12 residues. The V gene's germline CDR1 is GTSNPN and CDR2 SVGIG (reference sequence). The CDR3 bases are TGTGCCTGGAGTGGGACAGATCAGCCCCAGCATTTT. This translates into CAWSGTDQPQHF.

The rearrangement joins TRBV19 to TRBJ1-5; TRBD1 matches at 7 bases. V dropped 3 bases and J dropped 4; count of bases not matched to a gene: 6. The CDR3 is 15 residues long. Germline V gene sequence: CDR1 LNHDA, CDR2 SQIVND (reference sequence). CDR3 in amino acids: CASSMGQGVNQPQHF. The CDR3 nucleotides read TGTGCCAGTAGTATGGGCCAGGGGGTGAATCAGCCCCAGCATTTT. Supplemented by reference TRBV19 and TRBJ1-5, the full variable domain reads DGGITQSPKYLFRKEGQNVTLSCEQNLNHDAMYWYRQDPGQGLRLIYYSQIVNDFQKGDIAEGYSVSREKKESFPLTVTSAQKNPTAFYLCASSMGQGVNQPQHFGDGTRLSIL.

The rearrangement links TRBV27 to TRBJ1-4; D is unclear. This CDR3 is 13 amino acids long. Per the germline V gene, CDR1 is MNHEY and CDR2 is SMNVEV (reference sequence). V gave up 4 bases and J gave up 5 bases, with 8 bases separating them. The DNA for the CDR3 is TGTGCCAGCAGTTCGTCCCTAAATGAAAAACTGTTTTTT. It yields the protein CASSSSLNEKLFF.

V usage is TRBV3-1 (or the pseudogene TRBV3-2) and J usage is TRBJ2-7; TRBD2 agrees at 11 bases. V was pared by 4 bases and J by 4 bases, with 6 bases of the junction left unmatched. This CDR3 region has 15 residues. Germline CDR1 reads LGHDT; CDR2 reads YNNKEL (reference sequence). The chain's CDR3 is CASSRGTSGRYEQYV. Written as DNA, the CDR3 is TGTGCCAGCAGCCGAGGGACTAGCGGAAGATACGAGCAGTACGTC.

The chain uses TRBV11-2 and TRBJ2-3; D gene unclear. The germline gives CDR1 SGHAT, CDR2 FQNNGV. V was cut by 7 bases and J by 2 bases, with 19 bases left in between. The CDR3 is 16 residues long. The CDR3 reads CASTESVALLTDTQYF. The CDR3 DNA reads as TGTGCCAGCACTGAGTCCGTTGCTCTTCTCACAGATACGCAGTATTTT. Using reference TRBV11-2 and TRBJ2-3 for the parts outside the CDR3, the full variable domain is EAGVAQSPRYKIIEKRQSVAFWCNPISGHATLYWYQQILGQGPKLLIQFQNNGVVDDSQLPKDRFSAERLKGVDSTLKIQPAKLEDSAVYLCASTESVALLTDTQYFGPGTRLTVL.

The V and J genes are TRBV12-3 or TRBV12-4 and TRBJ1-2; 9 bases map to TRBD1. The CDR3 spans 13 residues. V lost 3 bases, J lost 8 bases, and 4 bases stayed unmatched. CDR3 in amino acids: CASSFTGGWGYTF. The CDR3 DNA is TGTGCCAGCAGTTTTACAGGGGGCTGGGGCTACACCTTC.

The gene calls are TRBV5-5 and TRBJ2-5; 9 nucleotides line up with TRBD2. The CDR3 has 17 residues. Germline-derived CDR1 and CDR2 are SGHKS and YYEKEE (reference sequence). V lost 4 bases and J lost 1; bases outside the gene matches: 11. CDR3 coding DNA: TGTGCCAGCAGCAGGGGACTAGCCTCTATCCTCCAAGAGACCCAGTACTTC. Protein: CASSRGLASILQETQYF.

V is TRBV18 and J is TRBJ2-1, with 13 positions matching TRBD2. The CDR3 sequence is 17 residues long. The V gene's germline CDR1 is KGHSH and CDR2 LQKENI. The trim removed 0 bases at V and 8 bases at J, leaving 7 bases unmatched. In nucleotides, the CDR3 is TGTGCCAGCTCACCACCGGGGACTAGCGGGGCCGCCCATGAGCAGTTCTTC. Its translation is CASSPPGTSGAAHEQFF.

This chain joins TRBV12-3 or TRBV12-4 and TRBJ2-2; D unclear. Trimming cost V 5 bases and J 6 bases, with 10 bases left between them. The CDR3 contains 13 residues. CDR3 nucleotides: TGTGCCAGCAGTATTCTAGTCTCCGGGGAGCTGTTTTTT. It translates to CASSILVSGELFF.

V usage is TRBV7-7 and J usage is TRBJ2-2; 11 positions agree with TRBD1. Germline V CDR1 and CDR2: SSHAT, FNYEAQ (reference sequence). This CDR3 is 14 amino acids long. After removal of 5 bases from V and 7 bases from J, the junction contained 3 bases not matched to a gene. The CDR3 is CASSLGQGDGELFF. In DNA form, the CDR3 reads TGTGCCAGCAGCCTGGGACAGGGGGACGGGGAGCTGTTTTTT.

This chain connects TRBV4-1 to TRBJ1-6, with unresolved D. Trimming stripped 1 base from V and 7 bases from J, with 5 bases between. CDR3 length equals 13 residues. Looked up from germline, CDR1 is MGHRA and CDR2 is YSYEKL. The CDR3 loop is CASSQVENSPLHF. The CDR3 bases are TGCGCCAGCAGCCAAGTTGAGAATTCACCCCTCCACTTT.

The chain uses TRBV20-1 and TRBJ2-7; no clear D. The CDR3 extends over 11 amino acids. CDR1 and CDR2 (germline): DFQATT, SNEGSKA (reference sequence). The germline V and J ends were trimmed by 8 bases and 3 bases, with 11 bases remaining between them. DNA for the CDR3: TGCAGTCTCAGGTCCGGCTACGAGCAGTACGTC. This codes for CSLRSGYEQYV.

The CDR3 region has the DNA TGTGCCAGCAGCAGCGTTACGAACACCGGGGAGCTGTTTTTT. Translating it yields CASSSVTNTGELFF. This chain links TRBV14 with TRBJ2-2; D unclear. CDR1 and CDR2 (germline): SGHDN, FVKESK. This CDR3 has 14 residues. The V end was cut by 5 bases, the J end by 0 bases, with 7 bases between.

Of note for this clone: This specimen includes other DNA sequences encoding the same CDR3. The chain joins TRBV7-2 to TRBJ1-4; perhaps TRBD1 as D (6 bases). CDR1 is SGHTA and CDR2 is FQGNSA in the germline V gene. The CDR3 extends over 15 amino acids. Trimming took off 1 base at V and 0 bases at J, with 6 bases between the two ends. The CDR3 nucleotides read TGTGCCAGCAGCTTAGGGACAGCAACTAATGAAAAACTGTTTTTT. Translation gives CASSLGTATNEKLFF.

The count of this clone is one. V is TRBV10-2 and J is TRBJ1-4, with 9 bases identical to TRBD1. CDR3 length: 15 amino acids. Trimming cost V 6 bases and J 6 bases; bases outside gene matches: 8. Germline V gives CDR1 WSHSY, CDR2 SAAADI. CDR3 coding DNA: TGCGCCAGCAGAACCGGGACAGGGCACGATGAAAAACTGTTTTTT. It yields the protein CASRTGTGHDEKLFF.

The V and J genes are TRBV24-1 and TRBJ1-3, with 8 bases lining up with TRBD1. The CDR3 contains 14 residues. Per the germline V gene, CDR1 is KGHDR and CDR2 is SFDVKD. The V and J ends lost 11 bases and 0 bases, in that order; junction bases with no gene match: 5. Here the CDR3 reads CANPRGLSGNTIYF. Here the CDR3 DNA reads TGTGCCAACCCCAGGGGGCTCTCTGGAAACACCATATATTTT.

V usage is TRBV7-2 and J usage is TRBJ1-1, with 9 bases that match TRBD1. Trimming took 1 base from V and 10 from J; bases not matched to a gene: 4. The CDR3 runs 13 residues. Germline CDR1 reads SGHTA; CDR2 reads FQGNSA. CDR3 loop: CASSLGDRVRAFF. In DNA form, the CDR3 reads TGTGCCAGCAGCTTAGGGGACAGGGTAAGAGCTTTCTTT.

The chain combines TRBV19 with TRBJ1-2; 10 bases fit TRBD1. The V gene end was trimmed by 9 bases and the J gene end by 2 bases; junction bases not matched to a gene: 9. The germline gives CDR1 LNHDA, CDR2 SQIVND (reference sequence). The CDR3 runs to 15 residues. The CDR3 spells CASFQTGGRNYGYTF. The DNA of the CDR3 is TGTGCCAGCTTCCAGACAGGGGGCAGAAACTATGGCTACACCTTC. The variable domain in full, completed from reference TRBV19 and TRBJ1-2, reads DGGITQSPKYLFRKEGQNVTLSCEQNLNHDAMYWYRQDPGQGLRLIYYSQIVNDFQKGDIAEGYSVSREKKESFPLTVTSAQKNPTAFYLCASFQTGGRNYGYTFGSGTRLTVV.

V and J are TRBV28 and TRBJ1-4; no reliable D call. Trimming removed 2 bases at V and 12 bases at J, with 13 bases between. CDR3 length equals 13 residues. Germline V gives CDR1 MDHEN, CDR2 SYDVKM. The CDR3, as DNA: TGTGCCAGCAGTTTACCGCAATTCGGAGAACTGTTTTTT. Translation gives CASSLPQFGELFF. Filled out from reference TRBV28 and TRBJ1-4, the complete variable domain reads DVKVTQSSRYLVKRTGEKVFLECVQDMDHENMFWYRQDPGLGLRLIYFSYDVKMKEKGDIPEGYSVSREKKERFSLILESASTNQTSMYLCASSLPQFGELFFGSGTQLSVL.